This T cell receptor beta chain was captured in a study of T-cell memory formation after mild COVID-19. The germline CDR1 and CDR2 sequences are SNHLY and FYNNEI. The CDR3 loop spans 12 amino acids. Between the trimmed V and J ends, which lost 0 bases and 6 bases, there was a span of 6 bases. Study observations and caveats: Contracting CD4+ clones were located mainly in CM and EM, and CD8+ clones in EMRA. Unconfirmed was the SARS-CoV-2 specificity of second-wave clones that peaked on day 37. Day 15 to 85 contracting clones showed balanced CD4/CD8; day 15 to 37 expanders favored CD4+.

This clonotype was seen a handful of times. The antigen remains undetermined. Via MiXCR, TCRdb re-called the 5' RACE reads, giving one row per CDR3 protein. Of hundreds of thousands of distinct CDR3 sequences listed, 20% are singletons. The clonotype originates from an adult woman who had mild COVID-19 (a few samples of this study predate the infection). Cell type and time point are not known. Sequencing was carried out using PBMCs or a T cell subset sorted from them (not recorded which). The V and J genes are TRBV2 and TRBJ2-7; possible D gene TRBD1, 5 bases. The CDR3 spells CASSEAQGEQYF. The CDR3 DNA reads as TGTGCCAGCAGTGAAGCGCAGGGCGAGCAGTACTTC. Full variable domain (remainder filled in from reference TRBV2 and TRBJ2-7): EPEVTQTPSHQVTQMGQEVILRCVPISNHLYFYWYRQILGQKVEFLVSFYNNEISEKSEIFDDQFSVERPDGSNFTLKIRSTKLEDSAMYFCASSEAQGEQYFGPGTRLTVT.